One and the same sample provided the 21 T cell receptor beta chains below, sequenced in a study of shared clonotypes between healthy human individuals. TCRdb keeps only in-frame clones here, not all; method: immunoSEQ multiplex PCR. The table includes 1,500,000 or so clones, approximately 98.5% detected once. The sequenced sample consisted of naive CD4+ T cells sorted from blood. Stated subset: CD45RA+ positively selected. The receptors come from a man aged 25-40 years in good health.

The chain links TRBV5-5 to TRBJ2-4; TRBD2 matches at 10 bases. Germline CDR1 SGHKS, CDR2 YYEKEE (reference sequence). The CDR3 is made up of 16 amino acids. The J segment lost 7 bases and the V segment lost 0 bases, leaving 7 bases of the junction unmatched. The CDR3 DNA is TGTGCCAGCAGCTTGGACCTAGCGGGAGTTGGTAACATTCAGTACTTC. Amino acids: CASSLDLAGVGNIQYF.

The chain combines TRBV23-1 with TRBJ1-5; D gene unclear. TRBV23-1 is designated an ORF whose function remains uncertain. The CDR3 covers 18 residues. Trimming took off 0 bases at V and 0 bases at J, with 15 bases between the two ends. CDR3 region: CASSQSRRSGSSNQPQHF. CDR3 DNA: TGCGCCAGCAGTCAATCGAGGCGGTCCGGGAGTAGCAATCAGCCCCAGCATTTT.

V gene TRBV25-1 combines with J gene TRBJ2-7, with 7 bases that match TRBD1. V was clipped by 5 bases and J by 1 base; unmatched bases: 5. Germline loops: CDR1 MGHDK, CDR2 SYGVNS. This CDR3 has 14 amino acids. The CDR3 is CASSSTGPSYEQYF. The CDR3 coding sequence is TGTGCCAGCAGTTCGACAGGGCCTTCCTACGAGCAGTACTTC.

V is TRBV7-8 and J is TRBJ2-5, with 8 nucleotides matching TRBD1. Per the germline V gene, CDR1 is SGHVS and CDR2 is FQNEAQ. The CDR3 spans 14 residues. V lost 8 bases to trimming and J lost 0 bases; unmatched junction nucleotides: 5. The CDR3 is CASQDRVYQETQYF. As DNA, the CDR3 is TGTGCCAGCCAGGACAGGGTGTACCAAGAGACCCAGTACTTC. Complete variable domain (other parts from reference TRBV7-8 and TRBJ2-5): GAGVSQSPRYKVAKRGQDVALRCDPISGHVSLFWYQQALGQGPEFLTYFQNEAQLDKSGLPSDRFFAERPEGSVSTLKIQRTQQEDSAVYLCASQDRVYQETQYFGPGTRLLVL.

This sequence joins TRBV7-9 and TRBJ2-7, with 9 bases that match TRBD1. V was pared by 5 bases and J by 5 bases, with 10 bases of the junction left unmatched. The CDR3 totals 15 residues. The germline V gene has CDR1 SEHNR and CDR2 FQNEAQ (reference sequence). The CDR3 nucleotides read TGTGCCAGCAGCCCCCAGAGGGACAGGGCACACGAGCAGTACTTC. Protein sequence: CASSPQRDRAHEQYF.

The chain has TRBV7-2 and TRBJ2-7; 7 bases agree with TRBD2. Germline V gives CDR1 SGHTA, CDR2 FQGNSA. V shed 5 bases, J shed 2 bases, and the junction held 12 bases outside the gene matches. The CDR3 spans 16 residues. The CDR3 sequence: CASSPRGAGVTYEQYF. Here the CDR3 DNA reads TGTGCCAGCAGCCCGCGAGGCGCGGGAGTGACCTACGAGCAGTACTTC.

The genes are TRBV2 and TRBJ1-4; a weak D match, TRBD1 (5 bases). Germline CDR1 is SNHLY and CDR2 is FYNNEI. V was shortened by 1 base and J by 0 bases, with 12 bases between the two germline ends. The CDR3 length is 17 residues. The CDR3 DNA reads TGTGCCAGCAGTGAAGGGAACAGGTGGGCAACTAATGAAAAACTGTTTTTT. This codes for CASSEGNRWATNEKLFF.

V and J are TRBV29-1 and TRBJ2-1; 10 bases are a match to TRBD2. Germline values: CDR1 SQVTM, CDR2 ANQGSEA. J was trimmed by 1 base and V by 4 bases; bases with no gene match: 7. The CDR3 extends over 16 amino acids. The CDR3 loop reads CSVAASGSVSYNEQFF. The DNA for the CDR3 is TGCAGCGTTGCGGCTAGCGGGAGTGTGTCCTACAATGAGCAGTTCTTC.

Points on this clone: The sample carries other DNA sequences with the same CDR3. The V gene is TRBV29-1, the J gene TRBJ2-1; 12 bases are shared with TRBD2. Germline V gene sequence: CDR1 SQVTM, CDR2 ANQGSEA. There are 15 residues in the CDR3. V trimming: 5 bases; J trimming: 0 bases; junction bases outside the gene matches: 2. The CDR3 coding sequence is TGCAGCGTTAGGACTAGCGGGAACTCCTACAATGAGCAGTTCTTC. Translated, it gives CSVRTSGNSYNEQFF.

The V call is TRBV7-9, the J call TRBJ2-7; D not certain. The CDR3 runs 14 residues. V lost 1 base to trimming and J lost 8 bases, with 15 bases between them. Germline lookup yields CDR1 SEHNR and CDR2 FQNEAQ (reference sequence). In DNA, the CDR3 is TGTGCCAGCAGCTTAGTTCGGGCCAGCCCGCAGCAGTACTTC. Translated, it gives CASSLVRASPQQYF.

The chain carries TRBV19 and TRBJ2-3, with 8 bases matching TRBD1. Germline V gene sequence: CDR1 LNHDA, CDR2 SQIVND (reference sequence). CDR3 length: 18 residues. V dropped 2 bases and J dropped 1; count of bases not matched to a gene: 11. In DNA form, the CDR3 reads TGTGCCAGTAGTATACAGGGGGCGGGTCCCCTTCGCACAGATACGCAGTATTTT. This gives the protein CASSIQGAGPLRTDTQYF.

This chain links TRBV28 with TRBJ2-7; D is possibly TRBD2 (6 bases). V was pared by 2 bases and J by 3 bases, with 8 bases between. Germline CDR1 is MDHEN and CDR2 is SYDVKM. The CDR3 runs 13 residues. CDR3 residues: CASSLRGLYEQYF. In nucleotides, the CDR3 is TGTGCCAGCAGTTTAAGGGGACTCTACGAGCAGTACTTC.

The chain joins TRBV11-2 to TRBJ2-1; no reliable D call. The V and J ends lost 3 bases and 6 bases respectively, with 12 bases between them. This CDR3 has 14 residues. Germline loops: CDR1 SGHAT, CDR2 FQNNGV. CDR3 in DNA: TGTGCCAGCAGCTTGTTCCAGCTGCTCAATGAGCAGTTCTTC. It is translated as CASSLFQLLNEQFF.

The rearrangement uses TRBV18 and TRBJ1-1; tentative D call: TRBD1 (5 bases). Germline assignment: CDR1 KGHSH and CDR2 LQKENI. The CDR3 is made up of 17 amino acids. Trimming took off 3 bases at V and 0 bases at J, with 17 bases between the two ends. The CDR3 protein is CASSPEFTGGLNTEAFF. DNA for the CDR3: TGTGCCAGCTCACCGGAGTTCACAGGTGGACTGAACACTGAAGCTTTCTTT. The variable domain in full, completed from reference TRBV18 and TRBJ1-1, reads NAGVMQNPRHLVRRRGQEARLRCSPMKGHSHVYWYRQLPEEGLKFMVYLQKENIIDESGMPKERFSAEFPKEGPSILRIQQVVRGDSAAYFCASSPEFTGGLNTEAFFGQGTRLTVV.

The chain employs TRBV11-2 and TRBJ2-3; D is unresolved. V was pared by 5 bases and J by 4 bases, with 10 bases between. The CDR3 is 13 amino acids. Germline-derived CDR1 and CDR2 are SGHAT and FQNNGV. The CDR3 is CASSTSPADTQYF. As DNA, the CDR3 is TGTGCCAGCAGCACTTCGCCTGCAGATACGCAGTATTTT.

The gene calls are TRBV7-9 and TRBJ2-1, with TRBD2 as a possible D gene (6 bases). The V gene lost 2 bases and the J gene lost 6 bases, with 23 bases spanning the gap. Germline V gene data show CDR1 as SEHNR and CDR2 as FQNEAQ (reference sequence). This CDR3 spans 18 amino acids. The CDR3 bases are TGTGCCAGCAGCTTAACCCCCGGAAAGAACGTCGGGGGCAATGAGCAGTTCTTC. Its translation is CASSLTPGKNVGGNEQFF.

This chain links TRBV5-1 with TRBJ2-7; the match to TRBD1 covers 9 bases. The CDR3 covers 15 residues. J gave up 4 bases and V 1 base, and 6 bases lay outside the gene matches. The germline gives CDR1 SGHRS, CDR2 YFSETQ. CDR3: CASSLRPGQGYEQYF. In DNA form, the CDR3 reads TGCGCCAGCAGCTTGCGCCCGGGACAGGGTTACGAGCAGTACTTC.

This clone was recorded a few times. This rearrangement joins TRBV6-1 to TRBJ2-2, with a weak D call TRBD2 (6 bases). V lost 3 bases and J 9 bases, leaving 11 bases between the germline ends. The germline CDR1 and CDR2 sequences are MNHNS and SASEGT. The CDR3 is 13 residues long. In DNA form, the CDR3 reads TGTGCCAGCAGTGATCAACTAGCAAGGGAGCTGTTTTTT. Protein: CASSDQLARELFF.

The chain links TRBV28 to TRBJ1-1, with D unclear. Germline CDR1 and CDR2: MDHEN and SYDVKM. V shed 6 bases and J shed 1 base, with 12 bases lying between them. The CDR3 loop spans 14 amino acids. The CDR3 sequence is CASSPGSTNTEAFF. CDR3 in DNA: TGTGCCAGCAGCCCCGGTTCAACGAACACTGAAGCTTTCTTT.

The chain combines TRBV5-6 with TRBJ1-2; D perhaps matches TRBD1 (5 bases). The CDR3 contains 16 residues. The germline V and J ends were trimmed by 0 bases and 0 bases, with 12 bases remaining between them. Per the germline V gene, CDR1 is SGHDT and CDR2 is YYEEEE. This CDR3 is CASSLARDYPNYGYTF. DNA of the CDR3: TGTGCCAGCAGCTTGGCCAGGGACTACCCTAACTATGGCTACACCTTC.

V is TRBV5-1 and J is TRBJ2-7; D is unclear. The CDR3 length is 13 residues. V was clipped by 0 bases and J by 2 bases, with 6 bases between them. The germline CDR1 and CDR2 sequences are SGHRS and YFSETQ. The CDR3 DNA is TGCGCCAGCAGCTTGGCGGTAACCTACGAGCAGTACTTC. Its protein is CASSLAVTYEQYF.